This T cell receptor beta chain was identified in a study of blood T cell repertoires in COVID-19. Whole-study context: Samples came from the United States, Italy and Spain, spanning acute and convalescent COVID-19. T cells, B-cell-depleted T cells, or PBMCs provided the cDNA or gDNA that served as material.

This CDR3 comprises 13 residues. Germline V lookup: CDR1 SGHDT, CDR2 YYEEEE. The participants were between roughly 18 and 89 years old and came from under 25 US areas. In the original processing: Reference gene primers were amplified, and this amplification served to estimate nucleated cell counts. Assay: immunoSEQ multiplex PCR; the TCRdb copy retains only in-frame clones and omits some. The V and J calls and clone size are taken from that table; D and trimming were inferred from the DNA. Of 150,000 or so clones detected, roughly 90% appear once; the ten largest clones hold 1.2%. This clone was counted many times. Germline and junction disagree at one end, which may indicate a read error.

The gene calls are TRBV5-6 and TRBJ2-7; 7 bases line up with TRBD2. The sequenced sample was PBMCs or T cells enriched from blood (not recorded which). This sequence originates from a woman aged 25 to 39 with acute COVID-19. The CDR3 region has the DNA TGTGCCAGCAGTTTGGGACTAATTTACGAGCAGTACTTC. Translation gives CASSLGLIYEQYF. The whole variable domain, filled in from reference TRBV5-6 and TRBJ2-7, reads DAGVTQSPTHLIKTRGQQVTLRCSPKSGHDTVSWYQQALGQGPQFIFQYYEEEERQRGNFPDRFSGHQFPNYSSELNVNALLLGDSALYLCASSLGLIYEQYFGPGTRLTVT.